This T cell receptor beta chain was recorded in a study of T cells in Graves' hyperthyroidism and ophthalmopathy (dated by TCRdb to about 2019). With regard to the full study: Peripheral blood was collected at initial diagnosis, before any treatment. To identify distinguishing TCR V-J signatures, a discovery cohort of about 100 patients was used, comprising 43 with Graves' ophthalmopathy and approximately 57 with stable Graves' hyperthyroidism. An independent validation cohort of under 20 hyperthyroidism patients and 17 patients who later progressed to ophthalmopathy tested prospective prediction of ophthalmopathy. The approximately 98 discovery patients were randomly divided into training and test sets at a 7:3 ratio. In more than 5 Graves' hyperthyroidism patients, the study also compared T-cell repertoires from thyroid tissue with T-cell repertoires from blood. Once sampling was done, hyperthyroidism patients were given methimazole at a starting dose of 30 mg daily, whereas ophthalmopathy patients were given high-dose intravenous methylprednisolone. The paper describes TCR Vbeta CDR3 sequencing of more than 120 peripheral blood samples, made up of some 40 ophthalmopathy patients, around 78 hyperthyroidism patients and about 17 progressor patients.

Here is what the overall study found, with its caveats: In cross-validation, a model built on a 13 V-J signature told ophthalmopathy apart from stable hyperthyroidism with less than 90% sensitivity and approximately 81% specificity, and in testing the same model reached 80%/75%. Most expanded thyroid clonotypes (frequency above 0.001) were also found in blood, which suggests that blood repertoires may mirror thyroid immune responses. In validation, progression to ophthalmopathy was predicted by the model with nearly 71% sensitivity and approximately 78% specificity, a median of roughly six months before onset. No statistical method was used to fix the sample size in advance, and group allocation was not hidden from the investigators.

Looking up the germline V gene (reference sequence) yields CDR1 DFQATT and CDR2 SNEGSKA. Its CDR3 holds 15 amino acids, cysteine through phenylalanine. Only the CDR3 DNA stays, 45 bases, in frame from base 1. For this chain, trimming is 6 bases at the V end and 1 base at the J end, and the number of junction bases without a gene match is 9. This clonotype was seen repeatedly, ten times or more. Its specific antigen is unknown. This could be a read error, since a much larger clone is one nucleotide away. Ophthalmopathy patients had moderately to severely active disease, with a Clinical Activity Score of 3 or more, a NOSPECS grade of 4 or more, and a disease duration of less than 3 months. Exclusion was applied to patients with uncontrolled infections, other autoimmune diseases, pregnancy or lactation. Diagnoses relied on clinical symptoms, serum thyroxine and TRAb, thyroid ultrasound and orbital computed tomography. PBMCs were isolated from 7.5 to 10 ml of fresh peripheral blood by Ficoll-Paque density gradient centrifugation. Trizol reagent was used to extract total RNA, and RNA quality was then checked on an Agilent 2100 Bioanalyzer.

TCR beta CDR3 regions were amplified from RNA transcripts. For the first round of RT-PCR on the TCR CDR3, the HTBI primer set was used together with the Qiagen OneStep RT-PCR kit. The libraries were constructed in a second round of multiplex PCR and then size-selected and purified. Libraries were sequenced paired-end with 100 bp reads on an Illumina HiSeq2000. Processing in the source paper ran as follows. SOAPnuke was used to process the raw data, throwing out any read that contained adapters or uncalled bases, had a mean Phred below 15, or lacked an exact constant-primer or identifier match. High-quality paired reads were merged using COPE v1.2.5, and each unique nucleotide sequence was defined as a clonotype. MiTCR v1.1 was used to align the clonotypes against IMGT TRBV, TRBD and TRBJ reference segments. Analysis was restricted to V-J combinations with a frequency above 0.0001, which covered about 99% of repertoires. A TCS score was defined as the ratio between F50 (clonal expansion) and ExV (chaos), using BLOSUM62-based TCRdist between CDR3 peptides within each V-J. Welch's t-statistics and random forest reduced 500 to 650 V-J features to 13, which were used in a naive Bayes classifier (R e1071). The raw public reads went through TCRdb reprocessing: fastp at Q25, MiXCR clone calling, in-frame beta chains kept. When rows share a CDR3 protein, they turn into one entry using the most common DNA and genes. The V and J calls and clone size come from TCRdb's table, not from the authors' own analysis. Recorded for this sample are around 340,000 distinct CDR3 sequences; roughly 20% of them occurred a single time. Clones ranked in the top ten supply 15% to 19% of the sample.

The V and J segments used are TRBV20-1 and TRBJ1-1, with 9 middle bases fitting TRBD1. Sequenced material: blood. The origin of this receptor is a woman aged 40-49 years with Graves' ophthalmopathy. The DNA reads TGCAGTGCAAGGCCAGGGACAGGGAGGAACACTGAAGCTTTCTTT. This yields the protein CSARPGTGRNTEAFF.